In this sample, the clone carrying this T cell receptor (beta chain) turned up a few times. Antigen unknown. The whole isolated RNA underwent reverse transcription, so sequencing captured expressed TCRB transcripts. The data were produced by immunoSEQ multiplex PCR, yet TCRdb's version contains in-frame clones alone and is incomplete. The data contain about 340,000 clones, about 13% of them singletons. The data were obtained in a study of beta chain features in type 1 diabetes. Trimming cost V 6 bases and J 0 bases; bases outside gene matches: 6. Germline loops: CDR1 SQVTM, CDR2 ANQGSEA. The CDR3 is 15 amino acids. Findings and caveats of the study: In every one of the four CD4+ subsets, TCRB CDR3s were moderately but significantly shorter in Type 1 diabetes patients.

This sequence joins TRBV29-1 and TRBJ2-1; 9 positions agree with TRBD2. The TCR comes from a woman between 18 and 29 years old with type 1 diabetes. Sequencing was carried out using naive CD4+ T cells from blood. This CDR3 reads CSVRRGGDSYNEQFF. CDR3 in DNA: TGCAGCGTCCGGCGGGGGGGGGACTCCTACAATGAGCAGTTCTTC.